These 26 T cell receptor beta chains were sequenced from one sample in a study of post-analysis software for immune sequencing data. Their antigens remain unidentified. Study findings and constraints: Controls had lower frequencies than patients of roughly five TRBV segments, which included TRBV5-6, TRBV5-1 and TRBV20-1.

Unique-molecular-identifier-tagged TCR beta cDNA libraries were used. TCRdb re-analysed the PCR reads in MiXCR, keeping a single row per CDR3 protein. Of 820,000 or so distinct CDR3 sequences listed, around 53% are singletons. The source material was blood. The receptors shown here come from a girl aged 5-17 years with multiple sclerosis.

This clonotype was picked up one time. This chain links TRBV12-3 or TRBV12-4 with TRBJ2-4, with D possibly being TRBD1 (8 bases). The J call is in doubt because the DNA end fits TRBJ2-7 better. CDR3 size: 15 residues. The CDR3, as DNA: TGTGCCAGCAGTCCGGGAGGACAGGGACGAAACGAGCAGTACTTC. It translates to CASSPGGQGRNEQYF.

V usage is TRBV12-3 or TRBV12-4 and J usage is TRBJ1-1; TRBD1 matches 7 bases. The V and J ends lost 5 bases and 7 bases, in that order; junction bases with no gene match: 10. This CDR3 has 14 residues. The CDR3 loop reads CASSPGGGRNEAFF. The CDR3 coding sequence is TGTGCCAGCAGTCCAGGGGGGGGCCGGAATGAAGCTTTCTTT.

The rearrangement joins TRBV29-1 to TRBJ2-4, with D possibly matching TRBD2 (5 bases). Matching the DNA end better, TRBJ2-5 makes the J call doubtful. CDR1 and CDR2 (germline): SQVTM, ANQGSEA. The CDR3 is 11 residues long. In DNA, the CDR3 is TGCAGCGCCAGGTCGGGGGAGACCCAGTACTTC. Translating gives CSARSGETQYF.

This sequence joins TRBV29-1 and TRBJ2-1; possibly TRBD1 for D (6 bases). The CDR3 length is 14 residues. CDR1 and CDR2 from the germline V gene are SQVTM and ANQGSEA. The V and J ends lost 6 bases and 6 bases respectively, with 18 bases between them. The DNA for the CDR3 is TGCAGCGTCGAGGCACAGGGTTGGTTCAATGAGCAGTTCTTC. Amino acid sequence: CSVEAQGWFNEQFF.

The chain joins TRBV2 to TRBJ2-3; D is ambiguous. Germline CDR1 is SNHLY and CDR2 is FYNNEI. CDR3 length: 11 residues. Trimming removed 5 bases from V and 4 bases from J, with 4 bases in between. In DNA form, the CDR3 reads TGTGCCAGCAGTTGGTCAGATACGCAGTATTTT. Translation: CASSWSDTQYF.

This clonotype came up a few times. The gene calls are TRBV6-1 and TRBJ2-1; possibly TRBD2 for D (6 bases). The CDR3 runs to 14 residues. Deletions cut 7 bases from V and 3 bases from J, with 13 bases between. Germline V CDR1 and CDR2: MNHNS, SASEGT. CDR3 in DNA: TGTGCCAGCACGGCGACCGGGGGCTACAATGAGCAGTTCTTC. It codes for CASTATGGYNEQFF.

This clonotype was seen more than once but under ten times. This chain uses TRBV20-1 with TRBJ1-2; the D is unclear. Germline V gene data show CDR1 as DFQATT and CDR2 as SNEGSKA (reference sequence). The CDR3 has 10 residues. As DNA, the CDR3 is TGCGGAGTGGGTAGCTATGGCTACACCTTC. It is translated as CGVGSYGYTF.

Only one count was recorded for this clonotype. The chain joins TRBV7-3 to TRBJ1-5; weak D call: TRBD1 (5 bases). The CDR3 is 18 amino acids. Looked up from germline, CDR1 is SGHTA and CDR2 is FQGTGA. Trimming removed 5 bases at V and 0 bases at J, with 20 bases between. The DNA of the CDR3 is TGTGCCAGCAGCCTCAATGTTCCGGGACCCTATAGCAATCAGCCCCAGCATTTT. Translation: CASSLNVPGPYSNQPQHF.

The gene calls are TRBV5-1 and TRBJ2-3; D not resolved. Per germline, CDR1 SGHRS and CDR2 YFSETQ. The CDR3 has 16 amino acids. Trimming took 4 bases from V and 2 from J, leaving 17 bases between them. The CDR3 coding sequence is TGCGCCAGCAGCCTGCCGAGACTGAGCCTCACAGATACGCAGTATTTT. This sequence encodes CASSLPRLSLTDTQYF. Full variable domain (missing parts from reference TRBV5-1 and TRBJ2-3): KAGVTQTPRYLIKTRGQQVTLSCSPISGHRSVSWYQQTPGQGLQFLFEYFSETQRNKGNFPGRFSGRQFSNSRSEMNVSTLELGDSALYLCASSLPRLSLTDTQYFGPGTRLTVL.

The rearrangement links TRBV10-3 to TRBJ2-7; 8 nucleotides line up with TRBD1. Trimming took 4 bases from V and 7 from J; bases not matched to a gene: 6. The germline CDR1 and CDR2 sequences are ENHRY and SYGVKD. The CDR3 has 13 residues. CDR3 sequence (DNA): TGTGCCATCAGTGGGGGGACAGGCGGGGAGCAGTACTTC. Its translation: CAISGGTGGEQYF.

The V gene is TRBV4-2, the J gene TRBJ1-1, with TRBD1 matching over 7 bases. Per the germline V gene, CDR1 is LGHNA and CDR2 is YNFKEQ. With 5 bases clipped from V and 0 bases from J, the junction kept 6 bases outside the gene matches. CDR3 length: 15 amino acids. The CDR3 is CASSEQQGMNTEAFF. CDR3 in DNA: TGTGCCAGCAGCGAACAACAGGGGATGAACACTGAAGCTTTCTTT.

The J gene is TRBJ2-1, the V gene TRBV20-1; TRBD1 might be the D (5 bases). CDR1 DFQATT and CDR2 SNEGSKA come from the germline V gene (reference sequence). The length of the CDR3 is 14 residues. Trimming took 3 bases from V and 2 from J, leaving 11 bases between them. CDR3 protein: CSARNRFTYNEQFF. The CDR3 bases are TGCAGTGCTAGGAACAGGTTTACCTACAATGAGCAGTTCTTC.

This clonotype was picked up a small number of times. One end of the junction fails to match germline, which may point to a read error. V usage is TRBV9 and J usage is TRBJ1-2; 9 bases are a match to TRBD1. From germline, CDR1 is SGDLS and CDR2 YYNGEE. The CDR3 runs 16 residues. The CDR3 nucleotides read TGTGCCAGTAGCGGGACAGGGAGCCACTCTAACTATGGCTACACCTTC. Its translation is CASSGTGSHSNYGYTF.

The chain has TRBV5-1 and TRBJ2-5; TRBD2 agrees at 10 bases. After removal of 4 bases from V and 11 bases from J, the junction contained 17 bases not matched to a gene. Germline CDR1 SGHRS, CDR2 YFSETQ. This CDR3 region has 16 residues. DNA of the CDR3: TGCGCCAGCAGCCCAGCGGGAGCGGGAGGGTTCAATGAGCAGTACTTC. It is translated as CASSPAGAGGFNEQYF. Complete variable domain (other parts from reference TRBV5-1 and TRBJ2-5): KAGVTQTPRYLIKTRGQQVTLSCSPISGHRSVSWYQQTPGQGLQFLFEYFSETQRNKGNFPGRFSGRQFSNSRSEMNVSTLELGDSALYLCASSPAGAGGFNEQYFGPGTRLLVL.

In its sample, this clonotype was seen a few times. The genes are TRBV6-1 and TRBJ2-7, with D tentatively TRBD1 (5 bases). Germline-derived CDR1 and CDR2 are MNHNS and SASEGT. The CDR3 has 11 residues. The ends were cut back, 8 bases at V and 6 bases at J, with 11 bases in the middle. The CDR3 here is CASDKTGEQYF. In DNA form, the CDR3 reads TGTGCCAGCGATAAAACAGGCGAGCAGTACTTC.

The chain uses TRBV7-3 and TRBJ1-2; 7 bases map to TRBD1. The germline V gene has CDR1 SGHTA and CDR2 FQGTGA. Trimming took 3 bases from V and 2 from J; bases not matched to a gene: 6. The CDR3 is 15 amino acids. In DNA, the CDR3 is TGTGCCAGCAGCTTGACAGGGAAAGGGAACTATGGCTACACCTTC. It yields the protein CASSLTGKGNYGYTF.

A word on this clonotype: Mismatch with germline at one junction end may stem from a read error. CDR3 residues: CASSLQGGNTEAFF. Written as DNA, the CDR3 is TGTGCCAGCAGCCTACAGGGAGGGAACACTGAAGCTTTCTTT. The chain carries TRBV5-1 and TRBJ1-1; maybe TRBD1 (6 bases). The germline CDR1 and CDR2 sequences are SGHRS and YFSETQ. The CDR3 extends over 14 amino acids. The whole variable domain, filled in from reference TRBV5-1 and TRBJ1-1, reads KAGVTQTPRYLIKTRGQQVTLSCSPISGHRSVSWYQQTPGQGLQFLFEYFSETQRNKGNFPGRFSGRQFSNSRSEMNVSTLELGDSALYLCASSLQGGNTEAFFGQGTRLTVV.

In its sample, this clonotype was seen a few times. The chain is built from TRBV29-1 and TRBJ2-1; D not resolved. This CDR3 comprises 11 residues. CDR1 is SQVTM, CDR2 ANQGSEA, per germline. The V end lost 7 bases, the J end lost 6 bases, and 10 bases lay between the germline ends. The CDR3 nucleotides are TGCAGCGCCATGTCGGGCAATGAGCAGTTCTTC. This encodes CSAMSGNEQFF.

The chain couples TRBV12-3 or TRBV12-4 to TRBJ1-2; D perhaps matches TRBD1 (6 bases). V was trimmed by 5 bases and J by 2 bases, leaving 12 bases between them. The length of the CDR3 is 14 residues. This chain's CDR3 is CASSLRQVNYGYTF. For the CDR3, the DNA is TGTGCCAGCAGTCTCCGACAGGTGAACTATGGCTACACCTTC.

This clonotype was counted between two and nine times. This chain links TRBV5-1 with TRBJ2-5, with D uncertain. Germline V lookup: CDR1 SGHRS, CDR2 YFSETQ. Trimming removed 0 bases from V and 5 bases from J, with 14 bases in between. The CDR3 covers 15 residues. CDR3 DNA: TGCGCCAGCAGCTTGGTAGGGTCGACCGTCGAGACCCAGTACTTC. Amino acid sequence: CASSLVGSTVETQYF.

The table lists this clonotype with a few counts. This rearrangement joins TRBV18 to TRBJ2-2; 9 bases agree with TRBD2. The CDR3 is 15 residues long. CDR1 and CDR2 (germline): KGHSH, LQKENI. The trim removed 4 bases at V and 1 base at J, leaving 1 base unmatched. The CDR3 sequence is CASSRLAENTGELFF. In DNA form, the CDR3 reads TGTGCCAGCTCACGACTAGCGGAGAACACCGGGGAGCTGTTTTTT. Full variable domain (remainder filled in from reference TRBV18 and TRBJ2-2): NAGVMQNPRHLVRRRGQEARLRCSPMKGHSHVYWYRQLPEEGLKFMVYLQKENIIDESGMPKERFSAEFPKEGPSILRIQQVVRGDSAAYFCASSRLAENTGELFFGEGSRLTVL.

This clonotype was seen once. The gene calls are TRBV15 and TRBJ2-3, with unresolved D. Germline V lookup: CDR1 LNHNV, CDR2 YYDKDF (reference sequence). Trimming left V 1 base short and J 2 bases short, with 7 bases between. The CDR3 runs 14 residues. In DNA, the CDR3 is TGTGCCACCAGCAGAGTTAGCAACACAGATACGCAGTATTTT. It translates to CATSRVSNTDTQYF.

The chain combines TRBV12-3 or TRBV12-4 with TRBJ2-5; tentatively, D is TRBD1 or TRBD2 (5 bases each). The ends were cut back, 6 bases at V and 6 bases at J, with 11 bases in the middle. CDR3 length: 12 amino acids. CDR3: CASRRGSKTQYF. CDR3 DNA: TGTGCCAGCAGGAGGGGTTCAAAGACCCAGTACTTC.

This chain connects TRBV29-1 to TRBJ2-7; 10 bases are a match to TRBD1. This CDR3 spans 16 amino acids. Unmatched junction bases numbered 10, after V lost 0 bases and J lost 5 bases. Germline V gene data show CDR1 as SQVTM and CDR2 as ANQGSEA. CDR3: CSVEEMGQGSINEQYF. CDR3 nucleotide sequence: TGCAGCGTTGAAGAAATGGGACAGGGGTCGATAAACGAGCAGTACTTC.

In its sample, this clonotype was seen once. V is TRBV7-3 and J is TRBJ1-6, with a weak D call TRBD1 (6 bases). Germline loops: CDR1 SGHTA, CDR2 FQGTGA. CDR3 length equals 13 residues. Trimming left V 6 bases short and J 8 bases short, with 11 bases between. The CDR3 spells CASSQGMDSPLHF. CDR3 bases: TGTGCCAGCAGTCAGGGGATGGATTCACCCCTCCACTTT.

This clonotype was observed a few times. This CDR3 reads CSAPLRENYEQYF. The CDR3 coding sequence is TGCAGTGCGCCGCTCAGGGAAAACTACGAGCAGTACTTC. The gene calls are TRBV20-1 and TRBJ2-7; tentatively, D is TRBD1 (5 bases). Germline CDR1 DFQATT, CDR2 SNEGSKA (reference sequence). The CDR3 is 13 amino acids. The germline V and J ends were trimmed by 6 bases and 3 bases, with 15 bases remaining between them.